A single count supports the clone carrying this TCR beta chain. Antigen: not known. The sample comes from a study of shared clonotypes between healthy human individuals. Sorted-subset replicate PCRs used around 220 ng DNA, some 30,000 T cell genomes. The assay was immunoSEQ multiplex PCR, and TCRdb's table has in-frame clones only and misses some. This table holds approximately 2,000,000 clones, about nine tenths found once. The germline gives CDR1 SGHRS, CDR2 YFSETQ. Trimming cost V 4 bases and J 4 bases; bases outside gene matches: 5. The CDR3 loop spans 15 amino acids. General study findings and limits: Naive CD4 clonotypes were shared across a few donors at roughly 5%.

The source is a man between 18 and 35 years old in good health. Some clones in this sample may be carry-over from other donors' samples. The sample was naive CD4+ T cells from PBMCs. Subset described: CD45RA+ positively selected. The V and J genes are TRBV5-1 and TRBJ2-1, with 10 bases aligning to TRBD1. CDR3 nucleotides: TGCGCCAGCAGCACGACAGGGGGCCAGTACAATGAGCAGTTCTTC. Amino acids: CASSTTGGQYNEQFF.